In this sample, the clone carrying this T cell receptor (beta chain) turned up a few times. The data derive from a study of blood T cell repertoires in COVID-19. Study information: Donors in the United States, Italy and Spain gave samples during acute or convalescent COVID-19. In each case, the material was cDNA or gDNA derived from T cells, B-cell-depleted T cells, or PBMCs.

Methods used by the authors: Reference gene primer amplification gave estimated nucleated cell counts. The data were produced by immunoSEQ multiplex PCR, yet TCRdb's version contains in-frame clones alone and is incomplete. V, J and clone size are taken as reported in that table, and D and trimming were inferred from the DNA itself. Of about 200,000 clones listed, 85% to 90% are singletons. V lost 0 bases, J lost 7 bases, and 10 bases lay in between. Germline CDR1 is SGHKS and CDR2 is YYEKEE (reference sequence). The CDR3 is 13 residues long. Adults between roughly 18 and 89 years of age took part from about two dozen US areas.

The gene calls are TRBV5-5 and TRBJ1-2; D is perhaps TRBD1 (6 bases). Sequencing used PBMCs or T cells enriched from blood (not recorded which). This clonotype was obtained from a middle-aged woman with acute COVID-19. The CDR3 DNA sequence: TGTGCCAGCAGCTTGGTAGGGGGTAGTGGCTACACCTTC. This gives the protein CASSLVGGSGYTF.